Listed here is a single TCR beta chain. Its antigen is unknown. This sample is part of a study of cytomegalovirus exposure and HLA in healthy donors. General study points: Using a false discovery rate of 0.05, a later analysis showed that 16,000 or so TCR beta sequences were associated with HLA alleles. Later, an analysis showed that TCR beta chains associated with HLA were more clonally expanded than others that were equally common. There were some V segments, including TRBV6-2 and TRBV6-3, excluded as indistinguishable.

Vbeta (60) and Jbeta (13) primers were used in the PCR. Repertoires were generated with immunoSEQ multiplex PCR, while TCRdb's copy carries only in-frame clones and drops some. This repertoire includes 100,000 to 150,000 clones. Trimming left V 8 bases short and J 3 bases short, with 11 bases between. The V gene's germline CDR1 is MNHEY and CDR2 SMNVEV (reference sequence). This CDR3 spans 13 amino acids. Specimen: PBMCs. The V and J genes are TRBV27 and TRBJ2-1, with D maybe TRBD1 (5 bases). The receptor comes from a man aged 18 to 30 in good health and CMV-seronegative. CDR3 nucleotide sequence: TGTGCCAGCCAGGACAAAATCTACAATGAGCAGTTCTTC. Its protein product is CASQDKIYNEQFF.